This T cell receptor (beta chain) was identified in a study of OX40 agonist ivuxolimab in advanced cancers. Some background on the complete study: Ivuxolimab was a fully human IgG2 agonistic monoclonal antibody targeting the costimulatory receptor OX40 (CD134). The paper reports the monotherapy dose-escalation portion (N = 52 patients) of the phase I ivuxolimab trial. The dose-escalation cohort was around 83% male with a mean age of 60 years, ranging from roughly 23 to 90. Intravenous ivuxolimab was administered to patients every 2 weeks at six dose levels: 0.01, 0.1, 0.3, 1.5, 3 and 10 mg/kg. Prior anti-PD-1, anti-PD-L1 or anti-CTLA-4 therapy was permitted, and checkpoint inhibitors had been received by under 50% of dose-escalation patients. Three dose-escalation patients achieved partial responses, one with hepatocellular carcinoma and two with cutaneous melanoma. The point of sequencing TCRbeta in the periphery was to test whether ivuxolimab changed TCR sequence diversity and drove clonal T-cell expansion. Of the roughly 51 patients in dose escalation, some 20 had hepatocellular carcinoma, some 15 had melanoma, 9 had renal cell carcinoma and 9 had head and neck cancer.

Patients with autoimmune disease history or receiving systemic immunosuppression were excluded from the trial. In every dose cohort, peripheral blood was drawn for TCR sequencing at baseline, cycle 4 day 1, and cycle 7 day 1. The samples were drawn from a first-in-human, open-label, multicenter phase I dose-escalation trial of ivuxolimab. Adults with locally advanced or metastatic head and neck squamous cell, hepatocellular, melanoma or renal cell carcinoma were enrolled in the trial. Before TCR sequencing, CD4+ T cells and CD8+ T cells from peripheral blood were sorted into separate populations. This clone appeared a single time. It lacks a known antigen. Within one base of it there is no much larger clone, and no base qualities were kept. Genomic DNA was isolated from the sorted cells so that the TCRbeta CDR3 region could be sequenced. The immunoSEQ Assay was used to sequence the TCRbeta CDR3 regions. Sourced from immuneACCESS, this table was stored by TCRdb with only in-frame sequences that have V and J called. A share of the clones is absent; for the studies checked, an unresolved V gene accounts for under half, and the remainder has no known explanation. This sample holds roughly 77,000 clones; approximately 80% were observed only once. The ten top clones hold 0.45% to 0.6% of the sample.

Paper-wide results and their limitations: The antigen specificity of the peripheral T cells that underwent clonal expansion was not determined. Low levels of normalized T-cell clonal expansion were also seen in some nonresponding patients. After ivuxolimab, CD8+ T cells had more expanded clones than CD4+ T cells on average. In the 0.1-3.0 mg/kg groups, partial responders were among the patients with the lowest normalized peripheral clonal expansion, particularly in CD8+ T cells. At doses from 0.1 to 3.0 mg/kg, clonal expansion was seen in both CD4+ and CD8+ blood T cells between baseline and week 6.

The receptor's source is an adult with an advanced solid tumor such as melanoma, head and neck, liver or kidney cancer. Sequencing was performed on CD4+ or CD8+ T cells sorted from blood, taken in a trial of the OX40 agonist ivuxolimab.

The nucleotide sequence is TGCGCCAGCAGCCAAGGAGACAGGGTCGGCACCGGGGAGCTGTTTTTT. This yields the protein CASSQGDRVGTGELFF. This receptor chain uses TRBV4-3 and TRBJ2-2, with 7 central nucleotides matching TRBD1. Reading the germline V gene gives CDR1 LGHNA and CDR2 YSLEER. Taken from cysteine to phenylalanine, the CDR3 has 16 residues. Of all the DNA, just the CDR3 is kept, 48 bases in frame from base 1. At the junction V is shortened by 1 base and J by 4 bases; bases outside the gene matches: 6.